This TCR beta chain was identified in a study of shared T cell receptors in the human thymus. From germline, CDR1 is LGHNA and CDR2 YSLEER. V was shortened by 1 base and J by 1 base, with 11 bases between the two germline ends. This CDR3 comprises 16 residues. Sequencing used immunoSEQ multiplex PCR; TCRdb keeps in-frame clones, though not all of them. The table shows hundreds of thousands of clones, with more than 75% occurring only once. The same sample was also used in a study of human thymus T cells. From that report: Resections from corrective heart surgery provided thymus tissue.

The sequencing sample was made of thymocytes. This clonotype originated in a boy under two years old with a congenital heart defect. V is TRBV4-3 and J is TRBJ1-3; perhaps TRBD1 as D (5 bases). CDR3 sequence: CASSQAKTESGNTIYF. In DNA, the CDR3 is TGCGCCAGCAGCCAAGCTAAGACAGAGTCTGGAAACACCATATATTTT.